The TCR beta chain described here comes from a study of blood T cell repertoires in COVID-19. V lost 9 bases, J lost 3 bases, and 12 bases lay in between. Germline V lookup: CDR1 MDHEN, CDR2 SYDVKM. The CDR3 consists of 14 residues. Profiled with immunoSEQ multiplex PCR; TCRdb holds only in-frame clones, not every one. The table includes roughly 63,000 clones, around 90% detected once. The chain joins TRBV28 to TRBJ2-6; tentative D call: TRBD1 (5 bases). The origin of this receptor is a human donor in a cohort sampled during active COVID-19. What was sequenced was peripheral blood. DNA of the CDR3: TGTGCCAGTGAAAGGGGCGTTGGGGCCAACGTCCTGACTTTC. It is translated as CASERGVGANVLTF.